This T cell receptor (beta chain) was sequenced for a study of T cells in Graves' hyperthyroidism and ophthalmopathy. Study-wide context: Peripheral blood specimens were obtained at initial diagnosis, prior to any treatment.

Active moderate-to-severe ophthalmopathy, Clinical Activity Score at least 3, NOSPECS at least 4, under 3 months' duration. Exclusions: uncontrolled infection, other autoimmune disease, pregnancy, lactation. The authors obtained PBMCs from 10 ml of fresh peripheral blood. Using RNA transcripts as the source, TCR beta CDR3 regions were amplified. Using the HTBI primer set, a first-round RT-PCR was run on the TCR CDR3. TCRdb re-called the multiplex PCR reads with MiXCR, one entry per CDR3 protein. The table lists 200,000 to 300,000 distinct CDR3 sequences, approximately 23% of them singletons. The ends were cut back, 0 bases at V and 8 bases at J, with 8 bases in the middle. The CDR3 runs to 13 residues. Germline V CDR1 and CDR2: SGHAT, FQNNGV. In its sample, this clonotype was seen many times.

The rearrangement joins TRBV11-2 to TRBJ1-5; D remains unclear. The TCR comes from a woman aged 40 to 50 with Graves' ophthalmopathy. The sequenced sample consisted of blood. CDR3 DNA: TGTGCCAGCAGCTTAGACGGTTATAAGCCCCAGCATTTT. Encoded protein: CASSLDGYKPQHF.